This T cell receptor beta chain is drawn from a study of T-cell memory formation after mild COVID-19. Findings of the study overall: CM and EM subsets held most contracting CD4+ clones; EMRA held CD8+ ones.

As for this clonotype: Antigen unknown.

TCRdb reanalysed the 5' RACE reads using MiXCR and keeps one entry per CDR3 protein. The sample shows about 200,000 distinct CDR3 sequences, approximately 10% of them seen only once. The TCR comes from a man younger than 30 who had mild COVID-19 (a few samples of this study predate the infection). Cell type and time point are not known. Input material: PBMCs or a T cell subset sorted from them (not recorded which).

CDR3 sequence (DNA): TGTGCTAGTGGTTTCCCCTCCCGACTAGCGGGGAGAACGGCAGATACGCAGTATTTT. Translated: CASGFPSRLAGRTADTQYF. The chain links TRBV12-5 to TRBJ2-3; 11 bases agree with TRBD2. Trimming cost V 3 bases and J 4 bases; bases outside gene matches: 15. CDR3 length: 19 amino acids. Germline CDR1 LGHNT, CDR2 FRNRAP.